This T cell receptor beta chain was identified in a study of control samples from healthy donors and cancer patients. The repertoire was sequenced with immunoSEQ multiplex PCR; TCRdb's copy has only in-frame clones and lacks some. The sample shows more than 95,000 clones, around 86% of them seen only once. CDR3 size: 16 residues. Per the germline V gene, CDR1 is SEHNR and CDR2 is FQNEAQ (reference sequence). The V gene end was trimmed by 0 bases and the J gene end by 6 bases; junction bases not matched to a gene: 9. V usage is TRBV7-9 and J usage is TRBJ1-2; 8 bases fit TRBD1. The sequenced material came from blood. The sequence came from a man aged 40-49 years in good health. CDR3 protein: CASSLAERQGLNGYTF. CDR3 in DNA: TGTGCCAGCAGCTTAGCAGAAAGACAGGGGCTAAATGGCTACACCTTC.